Listed here are 29 T cell receptor beta chains from one sample, sequenced in a study of T cell responses to AZD1222 COVID-19 vaccine. Libraries were prepared by immunoSEQ multiplex PCR; TCRdb keeps only in-frame clonotypes and omits some of them. The sample yields roughly 65,000 clones, roughly 90% seen once. The sequenced sample was peripheral blood, obtained on day 0 of AZD1222 vaccination. Receptors originate from an adult in good health.

The gene calls are TRBV7-2 and TRBJ1-3; D is undetermined. Trimming pared 3 bases from V and 2 bases from J, leaving 2 bases between. The CDR3 is 12 residues long. Germline lookup yields CDR1 SGHTA and CDR2 FQGNSA. CDR3 region: CASSFPGNTIYF. The CDR3 nucleotides read TGTGCCAGCAGCTTCCCTGGAAACACCATATATTTT.

This sequence joins TRBV14 and TRBJ1-1, with a tentative D call TRBD1 (5 bases). Trimming left V 3 bases short and J 6 bases short, with 8 bases between. The CDR3 has 12 amino acids. CDR1 SGHDN and CDR2 FVKESK come from the germline V gene. The CDR3 spells CASSQGGAEAFF. The CDR3 DNA reads as TGTGCCAGCAGCCAGGGGGGAGCTGAAGCTTTCTTT.

The chain links TRBV9 to TRBJ2-1, with 7 bases lining up with TRBD2. The ends lost 1 base at V and 5 bases at J; junction bases unmatched: 6. The CDR3 sequence is 15 residues long. CDR1 and CDR2 (germline): SGDLS, YYNGEE. The CDR3 coding sequence is TGTGCCAGCAGCGTATCAGCGGGGTTAGACAATGAGCAGTTCTTC. The encoded protein is CASSVSAGLDNEQFF.

The rearrangement uses TRBV14 and TRBJ2-6, with 11 bases fitting TRBD2. In germline, CDR1 is SGHDN, CDR2 FVKESK. This CDR3 is 22 amino acids long. V gave up 1 base and J gave up 4 bases; unmatched junction bases: 18. The CDR3 region is CASSQALLAGAYIAPGANVLTF. In nucleotides, the CDR3 is TGTGCCAGCAGCCAAGCCTTACTAGCGGGAGCCTACATAGCCCCCGGGGCCAACGTCCTGACTTTC.

This clone was observed once. The chain uses TRBV13 and TRBJ2-7, with a weak D call TRBD2 (5 bases). The length of the CDR3 is 16 residues. Trimming cost V 0 bases and J 0 bases, with 12 bases left between them. Looked up from germline, CDR1 is PRHDT and CDR2 is FYEKMQ (reference sequence). CDR3 in amino acids: CASSLGLGLNSYEQYF. In DNA, the CDR3 is TGTGCCAGCAGCTTAGGCCTTGGACTGAACTCCTACGAGCAGTACTTC. The full variable domain, rest sourced from reference TRBV13 and TRBJ2-7, is AAGVIQSPRHLIKEKRETATLKCYPIPRHDTVYWYQQGPGQDPQFLISFYEKMQSDKGSIPDRFSAQQFSDYHSELNMSSLELGDSALYFCASSLGLGLNSYEQYFGPGTRLTVT.

The rearrangement links TRBV7-2 to TRBJ1-1; D gene ambiguous. Trimming stripped 1 base from V and 7 bases from J, with 10 bases between. The germline gives CDR1 SGHTA, CDR2 FQGNSA. This CDR3 is 13 amino acids long. The CDR3 loop is CASSLGRRIEAFF. The CDR3 coding sequence is TGTGCCAGCAGCTTAGGGAGGAGAATTGAAGCTTTCTTT.

The chain employs TRBV6-2 or TRBV6-3 and TRBJ1-1; 10 bases align to TRBD1. CDR1 is MNHEY, CDR2 SVGEGT, per germline. The CDR3 is 13 residues long. J gave up 9 bases and V 2 bases, and 3 bases lay outside the gene matches. The CDR3 nucleotides read TGTGCCAGCAGTTACAGCGACAGGGGGCAAGCTTTCTTT. Amino acid sequence: CASSYSDRGQAFF.

The chain links TRBV6-1 to TRBJ2-7, with D maybe TRBD2 (6 bases). The CDR3 contains 15 residues. Trimming shortened V by 2 bases and J by 0 bases, and 11 bases separated the two germline ends. Germline V gives CDR1 MNHNS, CDR2 SASEGT. CDR3: CASSELGGTSYEQYF. Written as DNA, the CDR3 is TGTGCCAGCAGTGAATTGGGCGGGACCTCCTACGAGCAGTACTTC.

This clone was observed a handful of times. This chain connects TRBV7-2 to TRBJ2-7, with D possibly matching TRBD2 (6 bases). The CDR3 totals 14 residues. The V and J ends lost 3 bases and 2 bases respectively, with 11 bases between them. The germline V gene has CDR1 SGHTA and CDR2 FQGNSA. The CDR3 DNA is TGTGCCAGCAGCTTTTCGCGGGACCCCTACGAGCAGTACTTC. It yields the protein CASSFSRDPYEQYF. The full variable domain, completed using reference TRBV7-2 and TRBJ2-7, is GAGVSQSPSNKVTEKGKDVELRCDPISGHTALYWYRQSLGQGLEFLIYFQGNSAPDKSGLPSDRFSAERTGGSVSTLTIQRTQQEDSAVYLCASSFSRDPYEQYFGPGTRLTVT.

This chain joins TRBV18 and TRBJ2-6; 8 bases fit TRBD1. The CDR3 sequence is 17 residues long. Germline V gives CDR1 KGHSH, CDR2 LQKENI. Trimming cost V 1 base and J 4 bases; bases outside gene matches: 6. This CDR3 reads CASSPLGQGAGANVLTF. CDR3 nucleotide sequence: TGTGCCAGCTCACCACTAGGACAGGGAGCGGGGGCCAACGTCCTGACTTTC.

The rearrangement links TRBV28 to TRBJ2-6; TRBD1 might be the D (6 bases). CDR3 size: 21 residues. Trimming took off 3 bases at V and 1 base at J, with 25 bases between the two ends. Germline V gives CDR1 MDHEN, CDR2 SYDVKM. In DNA form, the CDR3 reads TGTGCCAGCAGTTTTGGAAAAGGGAATCAGGGGTTTTTGTCTGGGGCCAACGTCCTGACTTTC. Encoded protein: CASSFGKGNQGFLSGANVLTF.

The rearrangement joins TRBV5-5 to TRBJ2-1, with TRBD2 matching over 11 bases. The V gene end was trimmed by 4 bases and the J gene end by 1 base; junction bases not matched to a gene: 4. The CDR3 spans 16 residues. Germline loops: CDR1 SGHKS, CDR2 YYEKEE (reference sequence). The CDR3 reads CASSPIAGGSYNEQFF. The CDR3, as DNA: TGTGCCAGCAGCCCAATAGCGGGAGGGTCCTACAATGAGCAGTTCTTC.

This chain connects TRBV25-1 to TRBJ2-5, with D maybe TRBD2 (5 bases). The CDR3 consists of 13 residues. CDR1 is MGHDK, CDR2 SYGVNS, per germline. Trimming took off 2 bases at V and 2 bases at J, with 6 bases between the two ends. Here the CDR3 reads CASSEGGQETQYF. CDR3 DNA: TGTGCCAGCAGTGAAGGCGGGCAAGAGACCCAGTACTTC.

This chain joins TRBV28 and TRBJ2-3; no reliable D call. The V and J ends lost 7 bases and 0 bases respectively, with 14 bases between them. CDR3 length: 15 residues. Germline V gene sequence: CDR1 MDHEN, CDR2 SYDVKM. DNA of the CDR3: TGTGCCAGCACGAACCTCTTACCGAGCACAGATACGCAGTATTTT. Protein sequence: CASTNLLPSTDTQYF.

Details on this clone: A far more abundant clone sits one base away, making this likely a read error. For the CDR3, the DNA is TGCGCCAGCTGCTTCGGACAGGGGAGGGGGCAGTTCTTC. Translation: CASCFGQGRGQFF. The chain links TRBV5-1 to TRBJ2-1, with 9 positions matching TRBD1. Germline CDR1 SGHRS, CDR2 YFSETQ. There are 13 residues in the CDR3.

The rearrangement links TRBV4-3 to TRBJ2-3, with D tentatively TRBD2 (6 bases). Trimming took off 0 bases at V and 1 base at J, with 20 bases between the two ends. The CDR3 runs to 19 residues. CDR1 LGHNA and CDR2 YSLEER come from the germline V gene. The chain's CDR3 is CASSQDLPSGSPGTDTQYF. DNA of the CDR3: TGCGCCAGCAGCCAAGATTTGCCAAGCGGGTCCCCGGGCACAGATACGCAGTATTTT.

The CDR3 loop is CASSLVIAGGTGELFF. For the CDR3, the DNA is TGTGCCAGCAGCTTAGTGATTGCGGGAGGCACCGGGGAGCTGTTTTTT. The chain combines TRBV7-2 with TRBJ2-2, with 8 positions matching TRBD2. The CDR3 totals 16 residues. The V gene's germline CDR1 is SGHTA and CDR2 FQGNSA. Trimming removed 1 base from V and 4 bases from J; junction bases left unmatched: 5.

This chain joins TRBV6-2 or TRBV6-3 and TRBJ2-7; 10 bases align to TRBD2. Germline V gene data show CDR1 as MNHEY and CDR2 as SVGEGT. V lost 2 bases, J lost 2 bases, and 0 bases stayed unmatched. The CDR3 consists of 14 residues. The CDR3 DNA is TGTGCCAGCAGTTACGGGACTAGCGCCTACGAGCAGTACTTC. Its translation: CASSYGTSAYEQYF.

V and J are TRBV2 and TRBJ2-2, with D unresolved. V lost 5 bases to trimming and J lost 1 base, with 8 bases between them. The CDR3 has 14 amino acids. CDR1 is SNHLY, CDR2 FYNNEI, per germline. In DNA, the CDR3 is TGTGCCAGCAGTAGGCAAGGGAACACCGGGGAGCTGTTTTTT. Residues: CASSRQGNTGELFF.

The chain couples TRBV11-3 to TRBJ2-2, with unresolved D. The CDR3 has 12 amino acids. Germline V gene sequence: CDR1 SGHNT, CDR2 YENEEA. V lost 6 bases, J lost 11 bases, and 13 bases lay in between. The DNA of the CDR3 is TGTGCCAGCAGTGTCGCCCTCGGAGAGCTGTTTTTT. This translates into CASSVALGELFF.

The chain couples TRBV28 to TRBJ2-1, with D hard to call. Between the trimmed V and J ends, which lost 8 bases and 0 bases, there was a span of 17 bases. The CDR3 spans 16 residues. Germline-derived CDR1 and CDR2 are MDHEN and SYDVKM. The CDR3 nucleotides read TGTGCCAGCGCCCTCCCGGGCAGTAGCTCCTACAATGAGCAGTTCTTC. It is translated as CASALPGSSSYNEQFF.

This chain links TRBV6-4 with TRBJ1-1; no definite D call. CDR1 is MRHNA, CDR2 SNTAGT, per germline. Trimming left V 2 bases short and J 6 bases short, with 10 bases between. The length of the CDR3 is 13 residues. The CDR3 DNA sequence: TGTGCCAGCAGTGACCGGGATGCTTCTGAAGCTTTCTTT. Translating gives CASSDRDASEAFF.

The chain is built from TRBV7-2 and TRBJ1-1; possible D gene TRBD1, 5 bases. The germline CDR1 and CDR2 sequences are SGHTA and FQGNSA. The ends were cut back, 4 bases at V and 2 bases at J, with 8 bases in the middle. This CDR3 region has 13 residues. For the CDR3, the DNA is TGTGCCAGCAGCTCGCAGGGCAACACTGAAGCTTTCTTT. It specifies CASSSQGNTEAFF.

This chain joins TRBV29-1 and TRBJ1-4; 8 positions agree with TRBD1. Germline loops: CDR1 SQVTM, CDR2 ANQGSEA. The CDR3 runs to 12 residues. The CDR3 reads CRVRGQDEKLFF. The CDR3 region has the DNA TGCAGGGTCAGGGGGCAGGATGAAAAACTGTTTTTT.

CDR3 amino acids: CASKEGLSEKLFF. CDR3 coding DNA: TGTGCCAGCAAAGAGGGCTTGTCTGAAAAACTGTTTTTT. The chain employs TRBV2 and TRBJ1-4; D gene uncertain. Germline CDR1 reads SNHLY; CDR2 reads FYNNEI. CDR3 length equals 13 residues. Trimming left V 7 bases short and J 7 bases short, with 13 bases between.

The genes are TRBV2 and TRBJ1-2; 8 positions agree with TRBD1. Germline CDR1 and CDR2: SNHLY and FYNNEI. There are 13 residues in the CDR3. J gave up 0 bases and V 9 bases, and 3 bases lay outside the gene matches. CDR3 DNA sequence: TGTGCCAGTCGACAGGGGTCTAACTATGGCTACACCTTC. It specifies CASRQGSNYGYTF.

V and J are TRBV27 and TRBJ2-1, with D tentatively TRBD1 or TRBD2 (5 bases each). The CDR3 length is 16 residues. Trimming took 4 bases from V and 2 from J, leaving 15 bases between them. Germline V gene lookup returns CDR1 MNHEY and CDR2 SMNVEV (reference sequence). Here the CDR3 reads CASSSPGTVTYNEQFF. The DNA of the CDR3 is TGTGCCAGCAGTTCACCGGGGACGGTTACCTACAATGAGCAGTTCTTC.

The CDR3 sequence: CASSQRSGTGDGYTF. In nucleotides, the CDR3 is TGTGCCAGCAGCCAAAGGTCCGGGACAGGGGATGGCTACACCTTC. This sequence joins TRBV3-1 (or the pseudogene TRBV3-2) and TRBJ1-2; the match to TRBD1 covers 10 bases. From germline, CDR1 is LGHDT and CDR2 YNNKEL (reference sequence). CDR3 size: 15 residues. Trimming cost V 2 bases and J 6 bases; bases outside gene matches: 6.

The rearrangement links TRBV11-3 to TRBJ2-1; D possibly corresponds to TRBD1 (5 bases). CDR1 SGHNT and CDR2 YENEEA come from the germline V gene. This CDR3 has 14 residues. V gave up 5 bases and J gave up 4 bases, with 12 bases separating them. CDR3 coding DNA: TGTGCCAGCAGCCCCTATGACAGTTACAATGAGCAGTTCTTC. It encodes CASSPYDSYNEQFF.